Below are 3 T cell receptor beta chains sequenced from a single sample in a study of blood T cell repertoires in COVID-19. Using immunoSEQ multiplex PCR, the repertoire was profiled, and TCRdb retains in-frame clones only, with some absent. The table has about 160,000 clones, approximately 79% seen once. Input material: peripheral blood. These receptors were collected from a middle-aged woman with COVID-19, enrolled during active disease.

V gene TRBV28 combines with J gene TRBJ2-7, with D hard to call. CDR1 and CDR2 from the germline V gene are MDHEN and SYDVKM. V lost 4 bases and J 3 bases, leaving 4 bases between the germline ends. This CDR3 spans 11 amino acids. The CDR3 reads CASSYIYEQYF. In DNA, the CDR3 is TGTGCCAGCAGTTACATCTACGAGCAGTACTTC.

V gene TRBV7-9 combines with J gene TRBJ2-7; no firm D call. With 1 base removed from V and 1 base from J, the gap between germline ends came to 8 bases. This CDR3 has 14 amino acids. The germline gives CDR1 SEHNR, CDR2 FQNEAQ (reference sequence). The CDR3 DNA follows: TGTGCCAGCAGCTTAGTCGCCAGTTCCTACGAGCAGTACTTC. It encodes CASSLVASSYEQYF. Full variable domain (missing parts from reference TRBV7-9 and TRBJ2-7): DTGVSQNPRHKITKRGQNVTFRCDPISEHNRLYWYRQTLGQGPEFLTYFQNEAQLEKSRLLSDRFSAERPKGSFSTLEIQRTEQGDSAMYLCASSLVASSYEQYFGPGTRLTVT.

V usage is TRBV18 and J usage is TRBJ2-3; TRBD1 matches at 7 bases. The CDR3 length is 14 residues. Germline V CDR1 and CDR2: KGHSH, LQKENI. Trimming took 6 bases from V and 2 from J; bases not matched to a gene: 5. Here the CDR3 DNA reads TGTGCCAGCTCCTGGGACAGACCCACAGATACGCAGTATTTT. This translates into CASSWDRPTDTQYF.